The TCR beta chain described here comes from a study of CD4 T cell repertoires in COVID-19. Clones were read by immunoSEQ multiplex PCR, and TCRdb kept only the in-frame ones, dropping some. The sample has 60,000 to 90,000 clones, 83% seen once; the top ten hold roughly 0.58%. CDR1 and CDR2 from the germline V gene are SGHTA and FQGNSA. CDR3 length: 15 amino acids. The V gene lost 1 base and the J gene lost 11 bases, with 20 bases spanning the gap. Mild-to-severe COVID-19 survivors were the donors. The input for sequencing was CD4+ T cells from peripheral blood, taken after recovery from COVID-19. The gene calls are TRBV7-2 and TRBJ1-2; no definite D call. The clonotype was recovered from a human donor who had COVID-19. The DNA of the CDR3 is TGTGCCAGCAGCTTAGATTATAGAGGACGCGGGCTGTACACCTTC. This sequence encodes CASSLDYRGRGLYTF.